The entry below gives a single T cell receptor (beta chain) sequence along with its context. CDR3 length equals 15 residues. Germline V gene sequence: CDR1 LGHNT, CDR2 FRNRAP. Trimming removed 6 bases at V and 1 base at J, with 12 bases between. The sample originates from a study of blood T cell repertoires in COVID-19. The table came from immunoSEQ multiplex PCR; TCRdb's copy has only in-frame clones and leaves some out. The table records over 100,000 clones, over 75% of them present only once. The chain joins TRBV12-5 to TRBJ1-4, with a possible D match to TRBD1 (5 bases). This clonotype originated in a woman aged 70-85 years with acute or convalescent COVID-19. Sequencing was done on a sample of peripheral blood. CDR3 bases: TGTGCTAGTGGACCTACAACAGGAACTAATGAAAAACTGTTTTTT. The encoded protein is CASGPTTGTNEKLFF.